What follows are 32 T cell receptor beta chains derived from one specimen sequenced in a study of prognosis after radiotherapy for stage I lung cancer. Amplification of the TCR beta CDR3 (from genomic DNA) was done by two-round multiplex PCR. During first-round PCR, primers specific to each TRBV and TRBJ gene were used. TCRdb re-called the multiplex PCR reads through MiXCR, storing one row per CDR3 protein. The sample holds about 59,000 distinct CDR3 sequences; less than 30% are singletons and the top ten take 6% to 9%. Sequencing used PBMCs, obtained before or after stereotactic body radiation therapy (not recorded which). Receptors originate from a donor at least 50 years old with non-small cell lung cancer.

V and J are TRBV6-2 or TRBV6-3 and TRBJ2-1, with D tentatively TRBD1 or TRBD2 (6 bases each). Germline V gene lookup returns CDR1 MNHEY and CDR2 SVGEGT. The ends were cut back, 3 bases at V and 0 bases at J, with 18 bases in the middle. CDR3 length equals 18 residues. CDR3 sequence: CASSYSSEGGSSYNEQFF. CDR3 nucleotides: TGTGCCAGCAGTTATTCATCGGAGGGGGGAAGCTCCTACAATGAGCAGTTCTTC.

The V gene is TRBV18, the J gene TRBJ2-6; 8 bases agree with TRBD1. This CDR3 has 20 residues. The V segment lost 7 bases and the J segment 0 bases; nucleotides outside the gene matches: 17. Germline loops: CDR1 KGHSH, CDR2 LQKENI. CDR3 nucleotides: TGTGCCAGCTTTGGGACAGGTGTAGGTCAGCAGTTCTCTGGGGCCAACGTCCTGACTTTC. Protein product: CASFGTGVGQQFSGANVLTF.

This clonotype was counted ten times or more. This rearrangement joins TRBV12-3 or TRBV12-4 to TRBJ2-5, with TRBD1 as a possible D gene (6 bases). This CDR3 has 14 amino acids. Trimming stripped 4 bases from V and 5 bases from J, with 14 bases between. The CDR3 loop is CASSSTGSGETQYF. CDR3 bases: TGTGCCAGCAGTTCCACAGGGAGTGGGGAGACCCAGTACTTC.

This clonotype has ten or more counts. Since a much larger clone is just one base distant, this may be a read error. The chain recombines TRBV19 with TRBJ2-7; 8 bases are a match to TRBD1. The CDR3 consists of 15 residues. Germline CDR1 is LNHDA and CDR2 is SQIVND (reference sequence). As DNA, the CDR3 is TGTGCCAGTAGTCCAGGACAGGGATGGAGCTACGGGCAGTACTTC. Its protein product is CASSPGQGWSYGQYF.

The genes are TRBV19 and TRBJ1-2; the match to TRBD1 covers 10 bases. Germline CDR1 reads LNHDA; CDR2 reads SQIVND (reference sequence). V was clipped by 11 bases and J by 6 bases; unmatched bases: 9. CDR3 length equals 13 residues. The CDR3 DNA sequence: TGTGCCGGTACCATCGGGACAGGGGATGGCTACACCTTC. Amino acid sequence: CAGTIGTGDGYTF.

This clonotype showed up many times. The V gene is TRBV29-1, the J gene TRBJ2-7; the match to TRBD2 covers 8 bases. J was trimmed by 0 bases and V by 5 bases; bases with no gene match: 9. This CDR3 spans 15 amino acids. Germline assignment: CDR1 SQVTM and CDR2 ANQGSEA. The CDR3 here is CSVSLTSGSSYEQYF. The CDR3, as DNA: TGCAGCGTTTCCCTTACTAGCGGAAGCTCCTACGAGCAGTACTTC.

There are many counts of this clonotype. This chain joins TRBV12-3 or TRBV12-4 and TRBJ1-6, with D uncertain. The CDR3 runs to 14 residues. V was shortened by 10 bases and J by 0 bases, with 10 bases between the two germline ends. CDR3 protein: CATAANSYNSPLHF. Here the CDR3 DNA reads TGTGCCACTGCAGCGAACTCCTATAATTCACCCCTCCACTTT.

In its sample, this clonotype was seen many times. This chain joins TRBV27 and TRBJ1-3; 9 nucleotides agree with TRBD1. CDR3 size: 16 residues. V lost 5 bases and J lost 2; bases outside the gene matches: 7. The germline CDR1 and CDR2 sequences are MNHEY and SMNVEV (reference sequence). The CDR3 protein is CASSKRTGAPGNTIYF. The CDR3 nucleotides are TGTGCCAGCAGTAAAAGGACAGGGGCGCCTGGAAACACCATATATTTT.

This clonotype was detected many times. The chain joins TRBV7-3 to TRBJ1-1; D gene ambiguous. Germline CDR1 reads SGHTA; CDR2 reads FQGTGA. The CDR3 covers 14 residues. V lost 1 base and J lost 5, with 11 bases in between. The CDR3: CASSLRSHATEAFF. In DNA form, the CDR3 reads TGTGCCAGCAGCTTAAGGAGTCACGCGACTGAAGCTTTCTTT.

Many counts were recorded for this clonotype. This chain joins TRBV6-1 and TRBJ1-5; D may be TRBD1 (5 bases). Germline V gives CDR1 MNHNS, CDR2 SASEGT. This CDR3 has 13 residues. With 7 bases removed from V and 0 bases from J, the gap between germline ends came to 7 bases. This CDR3 is CASTDSSNQPQHF. CDR3 DNA: TGTGCCAGCACTGACAGTAGCAATCAGCCCCAGCATTTT.

This clonotype was observed at least ten times. The chain employs TRBV28 and TRBJ1-4, with TRBD1 matching 8 bases. In germline, CDR1 is MDHEN, CDR2 SYDVKM. This CDR3 is 15 amino acids long. With 1 base clipped from V and 4 bases from J, the junction kept 2 bases outside the gene matches. The CDR3 DNA reads as TGTGCCAGCAGTTTATACAGGGGGGGTAATGAAAAACTGTTTTTT. This encodes CASSLYRGGNEKLFF.

This clonotype has a count of ten or more. The V gene is TRBV5-4, the J gene TRBJ2-7; the match to TRBD2 covers 7 bases. V shed 0 bases, J shed 5 bases, and the junction held 5 bases outside the gene matches. Germline V gives CDR1 SGHNT, CDR2 YYREEE (reference sequence). CDR3 length: 14 amino acids. The DNA for the CDR3 is TGTGCCAGCAGCTTGGGACTAGCCCTCGACGAGCAGTACTTC. This translates into CASSLGLALDEQYF. Looking up the rest from reference TRBV5-4 and TRBJ2-7 gives the full variable domain: ETGVTQSPTHLIKTRGQQVTLRCSSQSGHNTVSWYQQALGQGPQFIFQYYREEENGRGNFPPRFSGLQFPNYSSELNVNALELDDSALYLCASSLGLALDEQYFGPGTRLTVT.

This clonotype was detected many times. J is TRBJ2-7 and V is TRBV2, with D possibly TRBD2 on 7 matching bases. The CDR3 length is 18 residues. Germline values: CDR1 SNHLY, CDR2 FYNNEI. Trimming stripped 1 base from V and 0 bases from J, with 19 bases between. The CDR3 region is CASSEDHPAGAHSYEQYF. As DNA, the CDR3 is TGTGCCAGCAGTGAAGACCACCCGGCGGGGGCCCACTCCTACGAGCAGTACTTC. The whole variable domain, remainder taken from reference TRBV2 and TRBJ2-7, is EPEVTQTPSHQVTQMGQEVILRCVPISNHLYFYWYRQILGQKVEFLVSFYNNEISEKSEIFDDQFSVERPDGSNFTLKIRSTKLEDSAMYFCASSEDHPAGAHSYEQYFGPGTRLTVT.

In the case of this clonotype: A far larger clone is off by one base, so a read error is likely. V is TRBV6-8 and J is TRBJ2-1; unclear D gene. Germline V gives CDR1 MNHGY, CDR2 SAAAGT. The CDR3 is 16 residues long. The CDR3 region is CAISPKAHDVNNEQFF. CDR3 in DNA: TGTGCCATCAGTCCAAAGGCCCACGATGTTAACAATGAGCAGTTCTTC.

The rearrangement uses TRBV27 and TRBJ2-7, with a tentative D call TRBD2 (5 bases). CDR3 length: 14 amino acids. From germline, CDR1 is MNHEY and CDR2 SMNVEV (reference sequence). The V and J ends lost 2 bases and 6 bases respectively, with 14 bases between them. CDR3 sequence reads: CASSLEGRVCEQYF. CDR3 nucleotide sequence: TGTGCCAGCAGTTTAGAGGGAAGGGTCTGCGAGCAGTACTTC.

This clonotype was detected ten times or more. V and J are TRBV6-1 and TRBJ2-3; D might be TRBD1 (5 bases). V lost 7 bases to trimming and J lost 2 bases, with 16 bases between them. The CDR3 totals 15 residues. Germline assignment: CDR1 MNHNS and CDR2 SASEGT. This chain's CDR3 is CASTKDTLFTDTQYF. CDR3 coding DNA: TGTGCCAGCACAAAGGACACACTTTTCACAGATACGCAGTATTTT.

This clonotype was detected many times. The chain carries TRBV19 and TRBJ2-3, with 9 bases aligning to TRBD2. The CDR3 has 14 residues. Germline V lookup: CDR1 LNHDA, CDR2 SQIVND (reference sequence). V gave up 7 bases and J gave up 6 bases; unmatched junction bases: 8. The DNA of the CDR3 is TGTGCCAGTACGGGCGGGGGGGGGGCCGATACGCAGTATTTT. It encodes CASTGGGGADTQYF.

There are many counts of this clonotype. J is TRBJ1-1 and V is TRBV30; D remains ambiguous. Trimming pared 0 bases from V and 5 bases from J, leaving 10 bases between. The length of the CDR3 is 13 residues. Germline V CDR1 and CDR2: GTSNPN, SVGIG (reference sequence). The CDR3 nucleotides are TGTGCCTGGAGTGTGGAGGGTAGGACTGAAGCTTTCTTT. Encoded protein: CAWSVEGRTEAFF.

The chain combines TRBV19 with TRBJ1-1, with TRBD1 matching over 7 bases. V trimming: 7 bases; J trimming: 0 bases; junction bases outside the gene matches: 8. The V gene's germline CDR1 is LNHDA and CDR2 SQIVND (reference sequence). This CDR3 comprises 15 residues. Here the CDR3 reads CASIGPGGMNTEAFF. DNA of the CDR3: TGTGCCAGTATTGGCCCAGGGGGGATGAACACTGAAGCTTTCTTT.

This clonotype was seen more than once but under ten times. This chain joins TRBV9 and TRBJ2-5; possible D gene TRBD2, 6 bases. Trimming cost V 3 bases and J 5 bases, with 14 bases left between them. There are 14 residues in the CDR3. Germline CDR1 is SGDLS and CDR2 is YYNGEE. The CDR3 DNA follows: TGTGCCAGCAGCGGCGGGGAGGTTGGGGAGACCCAGTACTTC. Translated: CASSGGEVGETQYF. The variable domain in full, completed from reference TRBV9 and TRBJ2-5, reads DSGVTQTPKHLITATGQRVTLRCSPRSGDLSVYWYQQSLDQGLQFLIQYYNGEERAKGNILERFSAQQFPDLHSELNLSSLELGDSALYFCASSGGEVGETQYFGPGTRLLVL.

Here the CDR3 DNA reads TGTGCCAGCAGCCCCCCCGCAGCGGGGGTTGAGACCCAGTACTTC. Translated, it gives CASSPPAAGVETQYF. The rearrangement joins TRBV11-2 to TRBJ2-5; 8 bases fit TRBD2. Germline V gene data show CDR1 as SGHAT and CDR2 as FQNNGV. Trimming took 5 bases from V and 5 from J; bases not matched to a gene: 10. The CDR3 has 15 amino acids.

Remarks on this clonotype: The junction departs from germline at one end; a sequencing error may be responsible. The V and J genes are TRBV20-1 and TRBJ2-2; 9 bases match TRBD2. The CDR3 has 16 amino acids. Germline CDR1 and CDR2: DFQATT and SNEGSKA (reference sequence). The CDR3 loop reads CSAIGGGAPNTVELFF. In DNA, the CDR3 is TGCAGTGCTATCGGCGGGGGGGCCCCGAACACCGTGGAGCTGTTTTTT.

Notes on this clonotype: This likely traces to a read error, being one base from a far larger clone. This chain links TRBV6-4 with TRBJ2-7; D is unclear. Trimming shortened V by 7 bases and J by 2 bases, and 12 bases separated the two germline ends. Germline-derived CDR1 and CDR2 are MRHNA and SNTAGT. CDR3 length: 13 residues. CDR3 loop: CASIGLETYEQYF. Here the CDR3 DNA reads TGTGCCAGCATCGGTCTGGAAACCTACGAGCAGTACTTC.

Many counts were recorded for this clonotype. This rearrangement joins TRBV19 to TRBJ2-1; no clear D. Between the trimmed V and J ends, which lost 7 bases and 9 bases, there was a span of 16 bases. CDR3 size: 13 residues. Germline loops: CDR1 LNHDA, CDR2 SQIVND (reference sequence). The CDR3 loop is CASTERSLGEQFF. The CDR3 DNA reads TGTGCCAGTACCGAAAGGTCCTTGGGTGAGCAGTTCTTC.

This clonotype came up many times. The V gene is TRBV6-2 or TRBV6-3, the J gene TRBJ2-1; 12 bases match TRBD2. Germline V gives CDR1 MNHEY, CDR2 SVGEGT. The CDR3 runs to 15 residues. With V trimmed by 4 bases and J by 9 bases, 7 bases remained unmatched. The CDR3 DNA sequence: TGTGCCAGCAGTTCCACTAGCGGGGGGATCTTTGAGCAGTTCTTC. As protein: CASSSTSGGIFEQFF.

Worth noting for this clonotype: It differs at one base from a far larger clone, so likely a read error. The chain couples TRBV6-4 to TRBJ2-5; D is undetermined. The length of the CDR3 is 11 residues. V was trimmed by 5 bases and J by 7 bases, leaving 8 bases between them. The germline CDR1 and CDR2 sequences are MRHNA and SNTAGT. CDR3 in DNA: TGTGCCAGCAGTAAAGAGAGGACCCAGTACTTC. This sequence encodes CASSKERTQYF.

This clonotype was picked up many times. The chain has TRBV5-1 and TRBJ1-2; 8 nucleotides match TRBD1. V shed 1 base and J 8 bases; nucleotides not matched to a gene: 7. The CDR3 is 14 residues long. Germline V gene data show CDR1 as SGHRS and CDR2 as YFSETQ. The CDR3 DNA follows: TGCGCCAGCAGCTTGAACAGGGGGGAGGGAGGCTACACCTTC. Protein product: CASSLNRGEGGYTF.

As for this clonotype: This may arise from a read error, as a much more abundant clone is one base away. The chain's CDR3 is CASSHDGVRNTEAFF. In DNA, the CDR3 is TGTGCCAGCAGCCACGACGGGGTTAGGAACACTGAAGCTTTCTTT. This sequence joins TRBV6-2 or TRBV6-3 and TRBJ1-1; no clear D gene. The CDR3 totals 15 residues. V lost 6 bases, J lost 1 base, and 15 bases lay in between. The germline V gene has CDR1 MNHEY and CDR2 SVGEGT.

This clonotype has ten or more counts. The chain uses TRBV20-1 and TRBJ2-3, with D unclear. Germline lookup yields CDR1 DFQATT and CDR2 SNEGSKA (reference sequence). The V gene lost 0 bases and the J gene lost 2 bases, with 12 bases spanning the gap. The CDR3 covers 15 residues. In DNA, the CDR3 is TGCAGTGCTAGAGACTCGGAAAGAACCACAGATACGCAGTATTTT. It encodes CSARDSERTTDTQYF.

Regarding this clonotype: A read error may be the cause here, since a much bigger clone is one base away. This sequence joins TRBV4-1 and TRBJ2-5, with D tentatively TRBD1 (6 bases). The CDR3 totals 16 residues. CDR1 is MGHRA and CDR2 is YSYEKL in the germline V gene. The CDR3 DNA is TGCGCCAGCAGCAAAGATTTCCAGGGGACCGGAGGGACCCAGTACTTC. Its translation is CASSKDFQGTGGTQYF.

This sequence joins TRBV9 and TRBJ1-2; D remains unclear. CDR1 and CDR2 from the germline V gene are SGDLS and YYNGEE. The CDR3 is 15 residues long. Trimming left V 4 bases short and J 4 bases short, with 17 bases between. The CDR3 DNA is TGTGCCAGCAGCCCTCAAAGTGGGCGGCTCTATGGCTACACCTTC. Protein: CASSPQSGRLYGYTF.

This clonotype has ten or more counts. The chain is built from TRBV19 and TRBJ1-2, with TRBD1 matching 9 bases. Germline CDR1 is LNHDA and CDR2 is SQIVND (reference sequence). J lost 4 bases, V lost 4 bases, and 10 bases had no gene match. There are 16 residues in the CDR3. The CDR3 reads CASSTRDRVSLYGYTF. Here the CDR3 DNA reads TGTGCCAGTAGTACCCGGGACAGGGTCTCCCTCTATGGCTACACCTTC.